This T cell receptor beta chain was captured in a study of blood T cells in healthy people across ages. The second PCR ran about 6 to 12 cycles with a sample-barcoded 5' primer and J-beta primers. TCRdb re-called the 5' RACE reads with MiXCR, one entry per CDR3 protein. The sample holds approximately 2,000,000 distinct CDR3 sequences; roughly two fifths are singletons and the top ten take under 25%. This clonotype was detected many times. The TCR was taken from a human donor in good health. Sequencing was carried out using blood.

The CDR3 spells CSASGQGGHEQYF. For the CDR3, the DNA is TGCAGTGCTAGTGGACAGGGAGGCCACGAGCAGTACTTC. The genes are TRBV20-1 and TRBJ2-7; 8 bases are shared with TRBD1. There are 13 residues in the CDR3. After removal of 3 bases from V and 5 bases from J, the junction contained 6 bases not matched to a gene. Per germline, CDR1 DFQATT and CDR2 SNEGSKA (reference sequence).